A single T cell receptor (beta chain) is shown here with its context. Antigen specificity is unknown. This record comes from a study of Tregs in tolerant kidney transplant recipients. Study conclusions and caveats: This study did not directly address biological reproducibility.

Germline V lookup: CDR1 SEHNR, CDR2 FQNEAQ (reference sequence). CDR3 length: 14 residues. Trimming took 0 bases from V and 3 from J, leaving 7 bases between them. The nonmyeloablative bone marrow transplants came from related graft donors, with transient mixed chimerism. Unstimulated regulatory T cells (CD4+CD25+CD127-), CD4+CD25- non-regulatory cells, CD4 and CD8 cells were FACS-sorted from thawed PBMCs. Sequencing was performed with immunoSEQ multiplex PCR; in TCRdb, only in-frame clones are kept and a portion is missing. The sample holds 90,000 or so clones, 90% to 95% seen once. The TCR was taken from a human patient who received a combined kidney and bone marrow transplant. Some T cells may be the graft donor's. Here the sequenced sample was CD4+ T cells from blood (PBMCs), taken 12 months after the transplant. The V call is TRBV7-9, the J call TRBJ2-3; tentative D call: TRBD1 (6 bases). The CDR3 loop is CASSLAQGTDTQYF. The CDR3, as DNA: TGTGCCAGCAGCTTAGCGCAGGGGACAGATACGCAGTATTTT.